The clone carrying this T cell receptor (beta chain) has just a few counts. Its antigen is as yet unknown. The sample belongs to a study of T cells in localized non-small cell lung cancer. Study-level results: For the top 100 tumor clones, a median about 56 also appeared in adjacent lung. Prolonged overall survival went with higher T cell density in the blood. In uninvolved adjacent lung, T cell clonality reached its highest value, exceeding tumor.

The germline V and J ends were trimmed by 7 bases and 7 bases, with 22 bases remaining between them. The germline V gene encodes CDR1 LNHDA and CDR2 SQIVND (reference sequence). The CDR3 runs to 15 residues. Only in-frame clones appear in the TCRdb table, and some are missing; sequencing was by immunoSEQ multiplex PCR. The sample lists over 8,500 clones; roughly 90% were seen once. Sequencing was performed on peripheral blood, taken before any cancer treatment. This clonotype was sampled from a male donor older than 55 with stage III lung adenocarcinoma. This chain links TRBV19 with TRBJ1-1; no firm D call. The DNA for the CDR3 is TGTGCCAGTAAAAGGAGGTTACAAGGCGTTGGTGAAGCTTTCTTT. This sequence encodes CASKRRLQGVGEAFF.